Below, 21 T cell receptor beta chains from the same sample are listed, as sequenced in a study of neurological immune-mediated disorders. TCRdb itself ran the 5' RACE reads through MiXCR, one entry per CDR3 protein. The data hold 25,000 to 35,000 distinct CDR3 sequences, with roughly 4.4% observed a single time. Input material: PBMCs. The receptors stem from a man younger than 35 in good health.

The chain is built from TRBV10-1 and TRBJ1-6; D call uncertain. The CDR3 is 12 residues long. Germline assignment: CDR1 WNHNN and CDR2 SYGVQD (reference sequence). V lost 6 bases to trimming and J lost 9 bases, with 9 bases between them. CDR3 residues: CASRDSASPLHF. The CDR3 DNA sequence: TGCGCCAGCAGAGACTCAGCTTCACCCCTCCACTTT.

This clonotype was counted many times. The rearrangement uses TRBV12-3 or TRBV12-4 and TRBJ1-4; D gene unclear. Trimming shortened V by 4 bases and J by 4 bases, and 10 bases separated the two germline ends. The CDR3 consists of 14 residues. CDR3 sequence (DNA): TGTGCCAGCAGTTCGGGCCTGGGTAATGAAAAACTGTTTTTT. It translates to CASSSGLGNEKLFF.

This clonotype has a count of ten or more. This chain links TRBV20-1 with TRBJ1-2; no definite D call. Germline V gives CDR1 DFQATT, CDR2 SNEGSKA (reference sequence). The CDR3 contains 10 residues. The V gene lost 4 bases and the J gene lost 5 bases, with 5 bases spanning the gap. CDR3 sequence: CSANTYGYTF. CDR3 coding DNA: TGCAGTGCTAATACATATGGCTACACCTTC.

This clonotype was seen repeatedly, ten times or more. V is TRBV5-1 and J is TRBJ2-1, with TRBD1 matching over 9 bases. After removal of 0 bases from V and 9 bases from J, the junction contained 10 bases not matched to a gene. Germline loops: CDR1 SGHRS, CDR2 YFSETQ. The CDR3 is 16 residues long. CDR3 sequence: CASSLAWTGAGGEQFF. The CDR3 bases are TGCGCCAGCAGCTTGGCCTGGACAGGGGCGGGTGGTGAGCAGTTCTTC. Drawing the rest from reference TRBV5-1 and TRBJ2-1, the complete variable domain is KAGVTQTPRYLIKTRGQQVTLSCSPISGHRSVSWYQQTPGQGLQFLFEYFSETQRNKGNFPGRFSGRQFSNSRSEMNVSTLELGDSALYLCASSLAWTGAGGEQFFGPGTRLTVL.

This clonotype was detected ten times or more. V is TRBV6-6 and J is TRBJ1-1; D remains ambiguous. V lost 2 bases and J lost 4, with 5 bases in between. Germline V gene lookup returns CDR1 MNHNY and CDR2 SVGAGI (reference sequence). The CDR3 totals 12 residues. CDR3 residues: CASSYAATEAFF. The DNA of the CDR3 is TGTGCCAGCAGTTACGCAGCCACTGAAGCTTTCTTT.

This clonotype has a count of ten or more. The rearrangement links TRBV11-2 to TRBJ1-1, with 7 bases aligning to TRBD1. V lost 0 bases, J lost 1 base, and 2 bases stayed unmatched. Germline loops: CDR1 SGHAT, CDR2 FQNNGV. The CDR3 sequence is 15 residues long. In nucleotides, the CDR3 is TGTGCCAGCAGCTTAGAGGGACAGTGGAACACTGAAGCTTTCTTT. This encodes CASSLEGQWNTEAFF.

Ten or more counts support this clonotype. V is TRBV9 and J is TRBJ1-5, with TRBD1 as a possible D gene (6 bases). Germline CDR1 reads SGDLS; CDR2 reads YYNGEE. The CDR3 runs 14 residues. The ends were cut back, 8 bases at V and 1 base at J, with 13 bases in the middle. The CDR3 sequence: CASGGLLSNQPQHF. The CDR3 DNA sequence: TGTGCCAGTGGGGGCCTGTTAAGCAATCAGCCCCAGCATTTT.

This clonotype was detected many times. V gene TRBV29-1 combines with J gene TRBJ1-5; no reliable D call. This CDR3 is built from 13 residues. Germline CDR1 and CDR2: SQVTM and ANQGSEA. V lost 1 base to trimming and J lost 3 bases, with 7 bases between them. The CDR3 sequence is CSVEGQPNQPQHF. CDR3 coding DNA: TGCAGCGTTGAAGGCCAGCCCAATCAGCCCCAGCATTTT.

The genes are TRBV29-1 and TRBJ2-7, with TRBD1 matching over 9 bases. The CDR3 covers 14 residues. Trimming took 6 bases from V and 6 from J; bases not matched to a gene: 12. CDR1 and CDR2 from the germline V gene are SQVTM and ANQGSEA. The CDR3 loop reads CSVTTGTGSGEQYF. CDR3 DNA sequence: TGCAGCGTCACCACCGGGACAGGGTCTGGCGAGCAGTACTTC.

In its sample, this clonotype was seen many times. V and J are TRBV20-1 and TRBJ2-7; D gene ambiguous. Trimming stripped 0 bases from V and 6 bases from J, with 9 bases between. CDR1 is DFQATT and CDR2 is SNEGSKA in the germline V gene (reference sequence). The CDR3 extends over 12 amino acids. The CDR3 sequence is CSARDSSSEQYF. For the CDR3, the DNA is TGCAGTGCTAGAGATTCATCTTCCGAGCAGTACTTC.

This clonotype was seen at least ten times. In DNA form, the CDR3 reads TGCAGTGCTAAGAGCGACCAGAACACTGAAGCTTTCTTT. This sequence encodes CSAKSDQNTEAFF. This chain links TRBV20-1 with TRBJ1-1; D is ambiguous. The V end was cut by 4 bases, the J end by 1 base, with 10 bases between. Germline V gives CDR1 DFQATT, CDR2 SNEGSKA (reference sequence). The CDR3 is 13 amino acids.

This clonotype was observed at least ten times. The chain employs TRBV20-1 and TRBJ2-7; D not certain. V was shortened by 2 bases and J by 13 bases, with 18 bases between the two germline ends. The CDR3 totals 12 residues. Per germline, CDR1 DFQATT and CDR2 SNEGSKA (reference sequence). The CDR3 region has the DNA TGCAGTGCTAGACTCTCTACCAAAGCGCCTTACTTC. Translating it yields CSARLSTKAPYF.

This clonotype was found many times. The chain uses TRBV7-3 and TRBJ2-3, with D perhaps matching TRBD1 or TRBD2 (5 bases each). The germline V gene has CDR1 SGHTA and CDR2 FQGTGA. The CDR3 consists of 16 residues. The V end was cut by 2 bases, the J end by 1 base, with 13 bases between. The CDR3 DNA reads TGTGCCAGCAGCTTAGAGGGGTCAAAGGGCACAGATACGCAGTATTTT. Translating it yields CASSLEGSKGTDTQYF.

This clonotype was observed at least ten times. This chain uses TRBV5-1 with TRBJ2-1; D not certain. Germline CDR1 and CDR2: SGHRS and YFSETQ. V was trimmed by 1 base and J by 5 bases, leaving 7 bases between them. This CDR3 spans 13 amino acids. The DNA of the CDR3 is TGCGCCAGCAGCTTGAATAGCAACAATGAGCAGTTCTTC. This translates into CASSLNSNNEQFF.

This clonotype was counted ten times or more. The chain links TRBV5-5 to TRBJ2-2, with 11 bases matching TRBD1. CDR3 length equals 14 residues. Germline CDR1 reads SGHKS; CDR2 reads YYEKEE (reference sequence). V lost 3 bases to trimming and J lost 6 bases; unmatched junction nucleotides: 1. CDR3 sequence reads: CASSWGQGAGELFF. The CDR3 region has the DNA TGTGCCAGCAGCTGGGGACAGGGGGCCGGGGAGCTGTTTTTT.

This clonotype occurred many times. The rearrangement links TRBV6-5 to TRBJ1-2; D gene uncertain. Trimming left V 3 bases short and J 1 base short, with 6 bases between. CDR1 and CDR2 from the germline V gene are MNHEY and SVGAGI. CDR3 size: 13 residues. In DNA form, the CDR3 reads TGTGCCAGCAGTTATACAGATAACTATGGCTACACCTTC. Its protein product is CASSYTDNYGYTF.

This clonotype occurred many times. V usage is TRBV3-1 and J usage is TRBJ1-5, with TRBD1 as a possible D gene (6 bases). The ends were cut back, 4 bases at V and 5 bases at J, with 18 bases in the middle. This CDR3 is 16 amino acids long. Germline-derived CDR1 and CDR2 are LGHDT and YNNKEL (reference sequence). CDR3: CASSPRGGGADQPQHF. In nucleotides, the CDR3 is TGTGCCAGCAGCCCCAGAGGAGGGGGGGCCGATCAGCCCCAGCATTTT.

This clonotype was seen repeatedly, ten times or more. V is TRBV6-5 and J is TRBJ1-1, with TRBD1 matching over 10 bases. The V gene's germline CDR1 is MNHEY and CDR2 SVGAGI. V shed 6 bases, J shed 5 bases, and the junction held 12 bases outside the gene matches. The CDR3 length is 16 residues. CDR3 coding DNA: TGTGCCAGCAGCTCCGGGACAGGGGTTGTTGGTACTGAAGCTTTCTTT. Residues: CASSSGTGVVGTEAFF.

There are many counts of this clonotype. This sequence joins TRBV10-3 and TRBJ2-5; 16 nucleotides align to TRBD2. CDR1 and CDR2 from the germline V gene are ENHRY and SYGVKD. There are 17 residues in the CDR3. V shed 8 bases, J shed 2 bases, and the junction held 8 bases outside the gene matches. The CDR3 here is CAISPGLAGGIQETQYF. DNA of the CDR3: TGTGCCATCTCCCCGGGACTAGCGGGGGGGATACAAGAGACCCAGTACTTC.

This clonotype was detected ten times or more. CDR3 loop: CASSAYTTEADTQYF. CDR3 DNA: TGTGCCAGCAGCGCGTACACAACTGAGGCAGATACGCAGTATTTT. This chain connects TRBV7-8 to TRBJ2-3; D unclear. V lost 5 bases and J 4 bases, leaving 16 bases between the germline ends. The germline CDR1 and CDR2 sequences are SGHVS and FQNEAQ. The CDR3 covers 15 residues.

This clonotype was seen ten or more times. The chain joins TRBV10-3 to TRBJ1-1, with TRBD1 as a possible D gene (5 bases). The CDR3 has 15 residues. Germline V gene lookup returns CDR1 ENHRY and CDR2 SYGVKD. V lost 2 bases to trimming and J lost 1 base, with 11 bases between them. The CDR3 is CAISEPEGRNTEAFF. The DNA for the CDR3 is TGTGCCATCAGTGAGCCGGAGGGGCGGAACACTGAAGCTTTCTTT.